A single sample is the source of the 27 T cell receptor beta chains below, sequenced in a study of T cell responses to AZD1222 COVID-19 vaccine. Profiling relied on immunoSEQ multiplex PCR, and the TCRdb table lists in-frame clones only, not all of them. In the table there are approximately 61,000 clones, around 81% of which are singletons. Sample: peripheral blood, taken 28 days after the second AZD1222 dose. The receptors shown here come from an adult who received the AZD1222 COVID-19 vaccine.

V gene TRBV25-1 combines with J gene TRBJ2-5; D is unclear. Germline loops: CDR1 MGHDK, CDR2 SYGVNS. CDR3 length: 15 residues. V lost 5 bases and J 3 bases, leaving 16 bases between the germline ends. CDR3 DNA: TGTGCCAGCAGTCGAATCGGCGGCTTAGAAGAGACCCAGTACTTC. It translates to CASSRIGGLEETQYF.

V usage is TRBV28 and J usage is TRBJ1-2; the D gene is possibly TRBD1 (6 bases). Germline V gene sequence: CDR1 MDHEN, CDR2 SYDVKM. The V gene lost 4 bases and the J gene lost 5 bases, with 20 bases spanning the gap. This CDR3 spans 16 amino acids. The CDR3 coding sequence is TGTGCCAGCAGTTCGTACAACATCGGGACACATTATGGCTACACCTTC. It is translated as CASSSYNIGTHYGYTF.

The V gene is TRBV10-3, the J gene TRBJ2-5; no clear D gene. CDR3 length equals 12 residues. Germline V gives CDR1 ENHRY, CDR2 SYGVKD. The V gene lost 2 bases and the J gene lost 5 bases, with 6 bases spanning the gap. In DNA, the CDR3 is TGTGCCATCAGTGAGATCGTGGAGACCCAGTACTTC. It codes for CAISEIVETQYF.

This chain connects TRBV28 to TRBJ1-1, with 9 bases identical to TRBD1. The CDR3 has 15 residues. Per the germline V gene, CDR1 is MDHEN and CDR2 is SYDVKM. With 6 bases clipped from V and 0 bases from J, the junction kept 5 bases outside the gene matches. The CDR3 reads CASSLRDRVNTEAFF. Here the CDR3 DNA reads TGTGCCAGCAGCCTCCGGGACAGGGTGAACACTGAAGCTTTCTTT.

This rearrangement joins TRBV28 to TRBJ1-1; possible D gene TRBD1, 5 bases. The ends were cut back, 1 base at V and 1 base at J, with 10 bases in the middle. Germline CDR1 reads MDHEN; CDR2 reads SYDVKM. This CDR3 has 15 residues. CDR3 in DNA: TGTGCCAGCAGTTTATCTGGACACCAGAACACTGAAGCTTTCTTT. Its protein product is CASSLSGHQNTEAFF.

The rearrangement links TRBV28 to TRBJ2-3, with D possibly TRBD1 on 5 matching bases. Trimming left V 4 bases short and J 14 bases short, with 19 bases between. CDR1 MDHEN and CDR2 SYDVKM come from the germline V gene. This CDR3 has 13 residues. The CDR3 is CASSSQDRPQGYF. The DNA for the CDR3 is TGTGCCAGCAGTTCGCAAGACAGACCCCAGGGGTATTTT. The complete variable domain, with remaining parts taken from reference TRBV28 and TRBJ2-3, reads DVKVTQSSRYLVKRTGEKVFLECVQDMDHENMFWYRQDPGLGLRLIYFSYDVKMKEKGDIPEGYSVSREKKERFSLILESASTNQTSMYLCASSSQDRPQGYFGPGTRLTVL.

This chain uses TRBV7-9 with TRBJ1-2; no clear D gene. The CDR3 contains 11 residues. V dropped 5 bases and J dropped 6 bases, with 7 bases sitting between them. Germline loops: CDR1 SEHNR, CDR2 FQNEAQ (reference sequence). The CDR3 sequence: CASSLWDGYTF. In nucleotides, the CDR3 is TGTGCCAGCAGCCTGTGGGATGGCTACACCTTC.

This clone was detected a few times. The chain joins TRBV6-5 to TRBJ1-1; 7 bases fit TRBD1. The germline V gene encodes CDR1 MNHEY and CDR2 SVGAGI. The trim removed 1 base at V and 4 bases at J, leaving 9 bases unmatched. This CDR3 spans 16 amino acids. The CDR3 protein is CASSYLGGGAVTEAFF. The CDR3 DNA reads as TGTGCCAGCAGTTACTTAGGAGGGGGCGCGGTCACTGAAGCTTTCTTT.

V is TRBV28 and J is TRBJ1-5, with a tentative D call TRBD1 (5 bases). V gave up 5 bases and J gave up 3 bases, with 20 bases separating them. Germline CDR1 reads MDHEN; CDR2 reads SYDVKM. This CDR3 is 17 amino acids long. The CDR3 loop is CASSPRGRQGPNQPQHF. The CDR3 DNA reads TGTGCCAGCAGTCCGCGGGGTCGGCAGGGTCCCAATCAGCCCCAGCATTTT. Drawing the rest from reference TRBV28 and TRBJ1-5, the complete variable domain is DVKVTQSSRYLVKRTGEKVFLECVQDMDHENMFWYRQDPGLGLRLIYFSYDVKMKEKGDIPEGYSVSREKKERFSLILESASTNQTSMYLCASSPRGRQGPNQPQHFGDGTRLSIL.

The chain joins TRBV9 to TRBJ2-1, with D possibly matching TRBD1 (7 bases). Per the germline V gene, CDR1 is SGDLS and CDR2 is YYNGEE. The V and J ends lost 4 bases and 8 bases respectively, with 16 bases between them. The CDR3 sequence is 14 residues long. The CDR3 reads CASSLGPRGDEQFF. CDR3 nucleotide sequence: TGTGCCAGCAGCCTCGGTCCCAGGGGGGATGAGCAGTTCTTC.

The V call is TRBV19, the J call TRBJ1-1; a possible D gene is TRBD1 (5 bases). CDR3 length equals 13 residues. Germline-derived CDR1 and CDR2 are LNHDA and SQIVND (reference sequence). Trimming took 6 bases from V and 7 from J, leaving 15 bases between them. CDR3 DNA sequence: TGTGCCAGTAGCTGGCCAGGGTGGGGTGAAGCTTTCTTT. It translates to CASSWPGWGEAFF.

The chain employs TRBV19 and TRBJ1-2, with 11 bases identical to TRBD1. The V gene end was trimmed by 8 bases and the J gene end by 3 bases; junction bases not matched to a gene: 5. This CDR3 comprises 14 residues. The germline V gene has CDR1 LNHDA and CDR2 SQIVND (reference sequence). CDR3 loop: CASGGQGADYGYTF. CDR3 sequence (DNA): TGTGCCAGTGGAGGACAGGGGGCGGACTATGGCTACACCTTC.

The rearrangement links TRBV27 to TRBJ2-7, with D perhaps TRBD1 (6 bases). The CDR3 runs to 16 residues. Trimming removed 2 bases from V and 1 base from J, with 15 bases in between. The germline CDR1 and CDR2 sequences are MNHEY and SMNVEV (reference sequence). The chain's CDR3 is CASSLGFGQTSYEQYF. The CDR3 bases are TGTGCCAGCAGTTTAGGTTTTGGACAGACTTCCTACGAGCAGTACTTC.

The genes are TRBV10-3 and TRBJ2-2; perhaps TRBD2 as D (6 bases). This CDR3 is built from 18 residues. The V gene's germline CDR1 is ENHRY and CDR2 SYGVKD. V lost 8 bases, J lost 1 base, and 23 bases lay in between. The CDR3 reads CAIWKSGSGVGNTGELFF. The CDR3 DNA reads TGTGCCATCTGGAAGAGTGGTAGCGGAGTTGGGAACACCGGGGAGCTGTTTTTT.

This rearrangement joins TRBV6-4 to TRBJ1-4; no clear D gene. Trimming took 6 bases from V and 3 from J, leaving 14 bases between them. From germline, CDR1 is MRHNA and CDR2 SNTAGT. There are 15 residues in the CDR3. The CDR3 reads CASRPSGEANEKLFF. The CDR3 DNA reads TGTGCCAGCAGACCCTCTGGGGAGGCTAATGAAAAACTGTTTTTT.

This rearrangement joins TRBV28 to TRBJ2-7; 9 bases line up with TRBD2. The germline CDR1 and CDR2 sequences are MDHEN and SYDVKM. V dropped 1 base and J dropped 3; count of bases not matched to a gene: 4. The CDR3 length is 15 residues. CDR3 in DNA: TGTGCCAGCAGTTTATCGCTAGCGGGGATCTACGAGCAGTACTTC. This codes for CASSLSLAGIYEQYF. The full variable domain, completed using reference TRBV28 and TRBJ2-7, is DVKVTQSSRYLVKRTGEKVFLECVQDMDHENMFWYRQDPGLGLRLIYFSYDVKMKEKGDIPEGYSVSREKKERFSLILESASTNQTSMYLCASSLSLAGIYEQYFGPGTRLTVT.

The sample holds one count of this clone. This chain uses TRBV12-3 or TRBV12-4 with TRBJ2-3, with unresolved D. CDR3 length: 13 residues. V was pared by 8 bases and J by 2 bases, with 11 bases between. The CDR3 region has the DNA TGTGCCAGCCGGGCTCCCGTCACAGATACGCAGTATTTT. It codes for CASRAPVTDTQYF.

This chain links TRBV7-6 with TRBJ1-6, with a tentative D call TRBD1 (5 bases). V gave up 4 bases and J gave up 7 bases, with 11 bases separating them. The germline V gene has CDR1 SGHVS and CDR2 FNYEAQ. The CDR3 length is 14 residues. In nucleotides, the CDR3 is TGTGCCAGCAGCTCCGACAGCAGCAATTCACCCCTCCACTTT. It translates to CASSSDSSNSPLHF.

This chain joins TRBV29-1 and TRBJ2-7; perhaps TRBD1 as D (6 bases). The length of the CDR3 is 12 residues. Between the trimmed V and J ends, which lost 2 bases and 3 bases, there was a span of 8 bases. Germline loops: CDR1 SQVTM, CDR2 ANQGSEA. The CDR3 DNA follows: TGCAGCGTTGAAAACAGGGACTACGAGCAGTACTTC. It translates to CSVENRDYEQYF.

CDR3 in DNA: TGTGCCAGCAGCGCTGTTAGCGGGAGGATCTCCTACAATGAGCAGTTCTTC. Translating it yields CASSAVSGRISYNEQFF. V usage is TRBV9 and J usage is TRBJ2-1; 10 nucleotides match TRBD2. V trimming: 3 bases; J trimming: 0 bases; junction bases outside the gene matches: 6. The CDR3 is made up of 17 amino acids. Germline CDR1 is SGDLS and CDR2 is YYNGEE.

Only a few counts were recorded for this clone. V gene TRBV9 combines with J gene TRBJ1-3, with a possible D match to TRBD1 (5 bases). Trimming stripped 0 bases from V and 2 bases from J, with 12 bases between. Germline CDR1 is SGDLS and CDR2 is YYNGEE. This CDR3 is built from 16 residues. DNA for the CDR3: TGTGCCAGCAGCGTAGTTCCAGGGTTGACTGGAAACACCATATATTTT. Its protein product is CASSVVPGLTGNTIYF. Together with reference TRBV9 and TRBJ1-3, the CDR3 gives the full variable domain: DSGVTQTPKHLITATGQRVTLRCSPRSGDLSVYWYQQSLDQGLQFLIQYYNGEERAKGNILERFSAQQFPDLHSELNLSSLELGDSALYFCASSVVPGLTGNTIYFGEGSWLTVV.

J is TRBJ2-2 and V is TRBV27, with D hard to call. CDR1 and CDR2 (germline): MNHEY, SMNVEV (reference sequence). This CDR3 contains 15 residues. Trimming pared 8 bases from V and 1 base from J, leaving 14 bases between. CDR3 DNA sequence: TGTGCCAGCTTGGCCACTTGGCGGAACACCGGGGAGCTGTTTTTT. Translating gives CASLATWRNTGELFF.

The V and J genes are TRBV19 and TRBJ1-6; TRBD1 matches 7 bases. The CDR3 has 14 residues. Trimming took 5 bases from V and 10 from J; bases not matched to a gene: 8. Germline V gene sequence: CDR1 LNHDA, CDR2 SQIVND (reference sequence). The CDR3 reads CASSAQGIGSPLHF. The CDR3 bases are TGTGCCAGTAGTGCACAGGGGATCGGCTCACCCCTCCACTTT.

The CDR3 loop reads CASSGDREYNEQFF. In nucleotides, the CDR3 is TGTGCCAGCAGCGGGGACAGGGAATACAATGAGCAGTTCTTC. The chain carries TRBV9 and TRBJ2-1; 9 nucleotides align to TRBD1. CDR3 length: 14 residues. Germline assignment: CDR1 SGDLS and CDR2 YYNGEE. V lost 3 bases, J lost 4 bases, and 2 bases stayed unmatched.

The CDR3 DNA reads as TGTGCCAGCAGTTATGCCTGGACAGGGAACACTGAAGCTTTCTTT. It yields the protein CASSYAWTGNTEAFF. The V and J genes are TRBV6-5 and TRBJ1-1; 7 bases line up with TRBD1. V lost 3 bases, J lost 1 base, and 5 bases stayed unmatched. Per the germline V gene, CDR1 is MNHEY and CDR2 is SVGAGI. This CDR3 has 15 amino acids.

This clone showed up just once. This chain uses TRBV30 with TRBJ1-4; a weak D match, TRBD1 (5 bases). Deletions cut 2 bases from V and 6 bases from J, with 10 bases between. Germline lookup yields CDR1 GTSNPN and CDR2 SVGIG (reference sequence). This CDR3 contains 13 residues. The CDR3 is CAWSRGGYEKLFF. The DNA of the CDR3 is TGTGCCTGGAGTCGGGGGGGTTATGAAAAACTGTTTTTT.

This chain connects TRBV5-4 to TRBJ2-2, with D perhaps TRBD2 (5 bases). CDR3 size: 17 residues. Between the trimmed V and J ends, which lost 4 bases and 0 bases, there was a span of 16 bases. In germline, CDR1 is SGHNT, CDR2 YYREEE (reference sequence). CDR3 region: CASSAEPGNTNTGELFF. The CDR3 nucleotides read TGTGCCAGCAGCGCGGAGCCCGGGAACACGAACACCGGGGAGCTGTTTTTT.